The 15 T cell receptor beta chains reported below all come from one sample, sequenced in a study of human CD8 memory T cell subsets. TCR beta was sequenced from UMI-tagged 5' RACE libraries. TCRdb reprocessed the 5' RACE reads, keeping one entry per CDR3 protein, no DNA. Its table lists 6,000 to 8,000 distinct CDR3 sequences. Sequenced input: CD8+ T cells from PBMCs. The origin of the receptors is a human donor in good health.

The rearrangement links TRBV20-1 to TRBJ2-7; the TRBD2 assignment by TCRdb is unverifiable without DNA. CDR1 and CDR2 (germline): DFQATT, SNEGSKA (reference sequence). This CDR3 has 15 residues. This CDR3 reads CSARDLLAGGYEQYF.

This clonotype shows up as medium-sized (0.01 to 0.1%) by frequency. The chain joins TRBV23-1 to TRBJ2-3; TCRdb returns TRBD2, unconfirmable since there is no DNA. TRBV23-1 is labeled an ORF, and its function is uncertain. The CDR3 sequence is 17 residues long. The CDR3 loop is CASSQSQREAPTDTQYF.

The chain has TRBV5-1 and TRBJ2-5; without DNA, the TCRdb call of TRBD2 cannot be checked. The germline V gene encodes CDR1 SGHRS and CDR2 YFSETQ. There are 15 residues in the CDR3. CDR3: CASSTGLALQETQYF.

V is TRBV2 and J is TRBJ2-3. The CDR3 loop spans 14 amino acids. Germline V gene lookup returns CDR1 SNHLY and CDR2 FYNNEI. CDR3 in amino acids: CASITDGNTDTQYF. Supplemented by reference TRBV2 and TRBJ2-3, the full variable domain reads EPEVTQTPSHQVTQMGQEVILRCVPISNHLYFYWYRQILGQKVEFLVSFYNNEISEKSEIFDDQFSVERPDGSNFTLKIRSTKLEDSAMYFCASITDGNTDTQYFGPGTRLTVL.

V is TRBV25-1 and J is TRBJ1-1; there is no DNA to check the TCRdb D call of TRBD1. The germline CDR1 and CDR2 sequences are MGHDK and SYGVNS. The CDR3 is 14 residues long. The CDR3 here is CASSGYGYSTEAFF. Complete variable domain (other parts from reference TRBV25-1 and TRBJ1-1): EADIYQTPRYLVIGTGKKITLECSQTMGHDKMYWYQQDPGMELHLIHYSYGVNSTEKGDLSSESTVSRIRTEHFPLTLESARPSHTSQYLCASSGYGYSTEAFFGQGTRLTVV.

The chain joins TRBV7-8 to TRBJ2-3; TCRdb's assignment of TRBD1 cannot be checked, as there is no DNA. Per the germline V gene, CDR1 is SGHVS and CDR2 is FQNEAQ. The CDR3 is 15 amino acids. The CDR3: CASRPTGASTDTQYF.

This sequence joins TRBV7-9 and TRBJ2-1; the TCRdb D gene call, TRBD2, has no DNA to confirm it. CDR1 and CDR2 (germline): SEHNR, FQNEAQ (reference sequence). CDR3 length equals 18 residues. The CDR3 loop reads CASSPPGSTGPWGNEQFF.

The rearrangement links TRBV4-1 to TRBJ2-1; with no DNA, the TCRdb D assignment of TRBD2 cannot be verified. This CDR3 region has 17 residues. The germline V gene has CDR1 MGHRA and CDR2 YSYEKL. The CDR3 here is CASSQSGGGRAWNEQFF.

The chain links TRBV30 to TRBJ1-2. The CDR3 is 12 residues long. Germline V CDR1 and CDR2: GTSNPN, SVGIG (reference sequence). The CDR3 here is CAWTEGLSGYTF.

According to its frequency, this clonotype is medium-sized. The V and J genes are TRBV5-1 and TRBJ1-2; TCRdb reports TRBD1, a call that lacks DNA to check it against. The CDR3 spans 14 residues. Per germline, CDR1 SGHRS and CDR2 YFSETQ. Here the CDR3 reads CASSGAEQLYGYTF.

The chain carries TRBV13 and TRBJ2-2. Per the germline V gene, CDR1 is PRHDT and CDR2 is FYEKMQ (reference sequence). The CDR3 covers 17 residues. CDR3 sequence: CASSLVPSLADTGELFF.

The CDR3 loop is CASSLALRGRGNTGELFF. The V call is TRBV7-6, the J call TRBJ2-2; TCRdb selects TRBD1, and the lack of DNA leaves this call unchecked. The CDR3 runs to 18 residues. CDR1 and CDR2 from the germline V gene are SGHVS and FNYEAQ.

This clonotype is identified as medium-sized (0.01 to 0.1%) from frequency. The chain links TRBV6-6 to TRBJ2-3; TCRdb proposes TRBD2, but this gene call is untestable without DNA. Germline loops: CDR1 MNHNY, CDR2 SVGAGI (reference sequence). The CDR3 loop spans 15 amino acids. CDR3 protein: CASSYEAGVGDTQYF.

The genes are TRBV15 and TRBJ2-5; the TCRdb D gene call, TRBD1, has no DNA to confirm it. There are 14 residues in the CDR3. Germline loops: CDR1 LNHNV, CDR2 YYDKDF (reference sequence). Here the CDR3 reads CATSSNLEGETQYF.

This clonotype counts as large (0.1 to 1%) by frequency. This chain links TRBV29-1 with TRBJ2-2. The CDR3 contains 13 residues. CDR1 SQVTM and CDR2 ANQGSEA come from the germline V gene. CDR3 loop: CSVEEGNTGELFF.